The subject of this entry is one T cell receptor (beta chain). What antigen it recognizes has not been identified. No qualities accompany the bases; no much larger clone lies one base away. The CDR3 goes from the cysteine to the phenylalanine over 18 residues. Only the CDR3 part of the read is kept: 54 bases, read in frame from the first base. Trimming takes 0 bases from V and 8 bases from J, and the germline ends sit 23 bases apart. According to the germline V gene, CDR1 reads MGHRA and CDR2 reads YSYEKL. This entry comes from a study of cytomegalovirus exposure and HLA in healthy donors (dated by TCRdb to 2015 to 2018). Background on the whole study: In an earlier analysis of around 540 of the donors, 250 to 350 Gb of sequence data and 117 million unique TCR beta sequences from about 179 million T cells were reported. The study was designed to test whether signatures of past pathogen exposure could be identified by cataloging public T cell receptors. Across 398 genotyped donors of the cohort, an average of 235,054 unique TCR beta nucleotide sequences per donor were sequenced, and 15% to 20% of those sequences were non-productive. Rather than using new phenotypic data, the later analysis identified candidate immune exposures from TCR beta sequences and from how often those sequences occurred across donors. To study patterns of TCR occurrence, a later analysis re-analyzed previously published TCR beta repertoires from around 660 donors and added high-resolution HLA genotyping. In an earlier analysis of 587 of the donors, high-throughput TCR beta sequencing was used to judge whether each TCR beta V gene segment behaved as functional or pseudogenic. HLA typing covered class I and class II loci at four-digit resolution. Donor age, sex, ethnicity and CMV serostatus were collected together with the repertoire data. Among the roughly 400 genotyped donors, approximately 77% belonged to the genetic ancestry cluster associated with self-reported Caucasian donors. Four to six DR-DQ haplotypes were handled as single units for association and clustering, since linkage in the cohort was strong. In addition to the first cohort of 666 subjects, a separate validation cohort of under 150 different subjects was used. Roughly 300 gigabases of sequencing data and approximately 93 million unique TCR sequences were included in an early release covering several hundred HLA-typed donors. The study combined high-throughput TCR immunosequencing, statistical association of individual TCRs with disease status, and machine learning to predict cytomegalovirus infection status. The number of donors typed differed by locus, with roughly 620-630 for A, B, C, DRB1 and DQB1, roughly 520 for DQA1, nearly 610 for DPA1, and some 450 for DPB1. The study used immunosequencing to profile the T cell repertoires of around 600 subjects and linked those repertoires to cytomegalovirus serostatus. Genome-wide SNP genotypes for about 65% of the roughly 670 donors were used in a later genetic analysis, which treated that subset as a discovery cohort. All discovery cohort repertoires had been generated on a single sequencing platform.

Library creation used the immunoSEQ multiplex PCR assay. For the multiplex PCR, a mixture combining 60 forward primers for TCR Vbeta segments and 13 reverse primers for TCR Jbeta segments was used. The CDR3 region of rearranged TCR beta genes was amplified from genomic DNA with a multiplex PCR assay. On the Illumina HiSeq System, the amplified TCR beta libraries were sequenced as 87-base-pair reads. Regarding the original processing steps: A later analysis counted tens of millions of unique TCR beta chains across the 666 repertoires, and some 11 million of these chains were shared by at least two donors. To remove PCR and sequencing errors, raw reads were error-corrected and collapsed into unique sequences using a nearest-neighbor algorithm that merged closely related sequences. To assign V, D and J gene segments, CDR3 sequences were aligned to IMGT reference sequences. For a sequence to be retained, a match of at least six nucleotides to both a V gene segment and a J gene segment was required. Rearrangements were classified as productive when the CDR3 lacked stop codons and remained in frame with V and J, and all other rearrangements were classified as non-productive. Following IMGT convention, CDR3 was defined as the stretch from the second conserved V-encoded cysteine to the conserved J-encoded phenylalanine. Sequences without an unambiguous match to a single V gene segment were excluded from the earlier analysis of 450 to 750 of the donors. An earlier analysis of several hundred of the donors classified V segments as functional when productive rearrangements were above 56.7% and as segregating when the standard deviation between donors was above 5%. A statistical classification framework was built to diagnose cytomegalovirus status from the catalog of TCR beta chain sequences. In a later analysis, TCR nucleotide sequences were compared against IMGT/GENE-DB human TR gene sequences so that V and J genes could be assigned. A later analysis assigned CDR3 sequences and most-parsimonious VDJ recombination scenarios with the TCRdist pipeline. In a later analysis, every TCR beta chain was defined by the combination of its CDR3 amino acid sequence and its V-gene family, and reads without a unique V-gene family were dropped. A later analysis removed nearly 600 highly shared, low-generation-probability nucleotide sequences to deal with suspected cross-contamination and a sequencing artifact. A later analysis calculated a clonal expansion index for each public chain from normalized within-repertoire ranks of inferred template counts. In a later analysis, generation probabilities were computed using a VDJ recombination model fitted to out-of-frame rearrangements, and the results were checked against IGoR. A later analysis scored TCR-TCR, TCR-HLA and TCR-CMV co-occurrence with hypergeometric tests, applying a repertoire-size bias correction to TCR pairs. To estimate false discovery rates, a later analysis permuted the HLA or CMV assignments 20 times. In a later analysis, co-occurring TCRs were grouped using DBSCAN, with TCRdist sequence similarity added in when clustering inside HLA-allele-positive subsets. For co-occurrence clustering, repertoires with fewer than 30,000 or more than 120,000 public chains were excluded, along with five repertoires with anomalous nucleotide sharing. The source is immuneACCESS, and TCRdb retained only in-frame sequences with V and J called. Part of the clones is not carried over; for the studies checked, unresolved V genes explain less than half of this, and the remainder is unexplained. V, J and clone size derive from that table, while D and trimming were established from the DNA sequence. The sample table holds about 170,000 clones, of which approximately 78% were seen once. More than 0.9% of the sample is held by the ten biggest clonotypes.

What the authors observed across the whole study: Broadly in line with IMGT annotations, most TCR beta V segments showed up in productive rearrangements about 87% or about 30% of the time in an earlier analysis of under 700 of the donors. Because counts were too low, approximately 15 rarely observed V segments, including chromosome 9 orphons, were excluded from the earlier analysis of 587 of the donors. Most TCR sequences were observed very rarely across donors, whereas some public TCRs were present in many individuals. According to a later analysis, parvovirus B19, influenza, CMV and Epstein-Barr virus appeared linked to several top co-occurrence clusters. Cytomegalovirus status was reported to be diagnosed by the classifier with high specificity and sensitivity in both the original and validation cohorts. Compared with equally common non-associated chains, HLA-associated TCR beta chains in a later analysis were more clonally expanded and had lower generation probabilities. When HLA alleles, especially DR and DQ, strongly co-occurred, attributing TCR associations to individual alleles was difficult. A further reported finding was that TCR beta sequences accurately predicted the HLA-A and HLA-B alleles for most subjects in the first cohort. HLA typing was unavailable for some donors at each locus, so association tests used only the typed subset. In a later analysis, most CMV-associated TCR beta chains were found to appear HLA-restricted, with HLA associations seemingly driven largely by CMV exposure. In this cohort, only TCR beta chains were sequenced, and detectable features were limited by the absence of alpha or paired-chain data. A group of highly shared sequence variants was considered likely to be a technical artifact of the sequencing pipeline. In a later genetic analysis, fewer N-insertions in productive TCRs were reported among donors in an Asian-associated ancestry cluster than the roughly 670-donor mean. For the cohort, immune exposure information was limited to CMV serostatus. A later analysis found that TCR association rates varied across HLA loci, with DRB1 alleles showing the most associated TCRs and HLA-C alleles the fewest. The authors suggested that the approach could potentially be generalized to other disease states and immunological phenotypes. Correlated functional status among segregating V segments might be attributable to linkage disequilibrium, but an unknown experimental factor could not be ruled out. Roughly uniform sequencing depth across donors was assumed in presence/absence analyses, although this assumption may not hold. Three of the identified cytomegalovirus-associated TCR beta chains were confirmed in vitro to be specific for cytomegalovirus antigens. Some IMGT-functional V segments, including TRBV6-2 and TRBV6-3, could not be told apart with the 87-base-pair reads, so those segments were excluded. A total of 150 to 200 TCR beta chains were listed by the study as associated with cytomegalovirus. Specific HLA alleles were associated with 15,000 to 20,000 TCR beta sequences at a false discovery rate of 0.05 in a later analysis. An association between a missense DCLRE1C variant and V-gene and J-gene trimming of TCR beta chains was found in a later genetic analysis and replicated in an independent cohort.

The cohort was made up of approximately 670 healthy bone marrow donors. At the time of sampling, all cohort members were nominally healthy, though unrecorded immune exposures were likely present. The donor tested CMV seropositive, placing the donor among the approximately 290 seropositive members of the cohort. Every donor gave a peripheral blood sample, and the peripheral blood mononuclear cells from that sample were used for TCR beta sequencing. The Qiagen DNeasy Blood Extraction Kit was used to extract genomic DNA from the blood cell samples. The chain uses TRBV4-1 and TRBJ2-1; perhaps TRBD1 is the D gene, with 5 bases matching. This clonotype originated in a girl aged 2-10 years in good health and CMV-seropositive. Input material: PBMCs. The DNA is as follows: TGCGCCAGCAGCCAAGATTTCAGGGATTTTAGGTTTGTCGATGAGCAGTTCTTC. Its protein product is CASSQDFRDFRFVDEQFF.